This T cell receptor (beta chain) is from a study of T cell repertoires in cytomegalovirus infection. Study background: Matching HLA type and CMV infection were both indicated by public TCR beta signatures. Whole-study findings and limits: Ex vivo, HLA-C-restricted CMV-specific TCR beta clonotypes prevailed over the rest of the response. Accumulated public TCR beta family frequency recognized individuals carrying CMV together with the relevant HLA.

This clonotype occurred many times. Its antigen is not identified. TCRdb redid the calling of the reads with MiXCR, one entry per CDR3 protein. The sample has under 600,000 distinct CDR3 sequences, 15% to 20% seen once. V dropped 7 bases and J dropped 3; count of bases not matched to a gene: 10. Germline CDR1 SGHTA, CDR2 FQGNSA. This CDR3 contains 15 residues. This TCR was recovered from a human donor in good health (CMV status not recorded). Some clones in this sample may be carry-over from other donors' samples. The chain is built from TRBV7-2 and TRBJ2-7, with TRBD2 matching 9 bases. The sample taken for sequencing was CD8+ T cells from PBMCs. This chain's CDR3 is CASTSLGTSYYEQYF. CDR3 in DNA: TGTGCCAGCACCTCATTGGGGACTAGCTACTACGAGCAGTACTTC.